A selection of T cell receptor beta chains follows, all from one sample in a study of T cells in Graves' hyperthyroidism and ophthalmopathy. Via MiXCR, TCRdb re-called the multiplex PCR reads, giving one row per CDR3 protein. The data show hundreds of thousands of distinct CDR3 sequences, about 14% seen once. The sample was blood. The receptors stem from a woman aged 45-65 years with Graves' ophthalmopathy. CDR3s include the opening cysteine and the closing phenylalanine or tryptophan. The D gene is left open where the match is weak. Size is omitted from some rows. Given values are once, few, many or a class for expanded clones.

J: TRBJ2-7
size: many
V: TRBV12-5
D: TRBD1
CDR3: CASGSTGAHSYEQYF
DNA: TGTGCTAGTGGGTCGACAGGGGCGCACTCCTACGAGCAGTACTTC

J: TRBJ2-7
size: few
V: TRBV6-5
D: TRBD2
CDR3: CASTHRLAGGYEQYF
DNA: TGTGCCAGCACCCACAGGCTAGCGGGGGGCTACGAGCAGTACTTC

J: TRBJ2-1
size: many
V: TRBV4-2
D: -
CDR3: CASSQEEGMGNEQFF
DNA: TGTGCCAGCAGCCAAGAGGAGGGAATGGGCAATGAGCAGTTCTTC

J: TRBJ2-5
size: -
V: TRBV4-1
D: -
CDR3: CASSQDEKTQYF
DNA: TGCGCCAGCAGCCAAGATGAAAAGACCCAGTACTTC

J: TRBJ2-1
size: many
V: TRBV27
D: -
CDR3: CASSRPWPAYNEQFF
DNA: TGTGCCAGCAGTCGCCCTTGGCCGGCTTACAATGAGCAGTTCTTC

J: TRBJ2-7
size: many
V: TRBV3-1
D: -
CDR3: CASSEAFYEQYF
DNA: TGTGCCAGCAGCGAGGCATTTTACGAGCAGTACTTC

J: TRBJ2-7
size: few
V: TRBV27
D: -
CDR3: CASSLRQGNEQYF
DNA: TGTGCCAGCAGTTTGAGGCAGGGGAACGAGCAGTACTTC

J: TRBJ2-1
size: many
V: TRBV7-9
D: TRBD2
CDR3: CASSLESGRGGLAGPYNEQFF
DNA: TGTGCCAGCAGCTTAGAGTCAGGCAGAGGTGGACTAGCGGGACCATACAATGAGCAGTTCTTC

J: TRBJ2-3
size: few
V: TRBV20-1
D: TRBD2
CDR3: CSARDLGGRESDTQYF
DNA: TGCAGTGCTAGAGATCTGGGCGGGAGGGAGTCAGATACGCAGTATTTT

J: TRBJ2-1
size: many
V: TRBV6-2/TRBV6-3
D: -
CDR3: CASSQLPGSYNEQFF
DNA: TGTGCCAGCAGCCAACTCCCGGGCTCCTACAATGAGCAGTTCTTC

J: TRBJ2-7
size: many
V: TRBV28
D: TRBD2
CDR3: CASSSPGLSGGYEQYF
DNA: TGTGCCAGCAGTTCCCCCGGACTAAGCGGGGGCTACGAGCAGTACTTC

J: TRBJ2-2
size: few
V: TRBV7-3
D: TRBD1
CDR3: CASAWTGSGELFF
DNA: TGTGCCAGCGCTTGGACAGGGAGCGGGGAGCTGTTTTTT

J: TRBJ2-7
size: -
V: TRBV11-2
D: -
CDR3: CASSLSPTYEQYF
DNA: TGTGCCAGCAGCTTATCACCTACCTACGAGCAGTACTTC

J: TRBJ2-1
size: -
V: TRBV20-1
D: TRBD2
CDR3: CSALSGSVYNEQFF
DNA: TGCAGTGCTCTTAGCGGGAGTGTCTACAATGAGCAGTTCTTC

J: TRBJ2-6
size: few
V: TRBV12-3/TRBV12-4
D: -
CDR3: CASSPGRPSGANVLTF
DNA: TGTGCCAGCAGTCCCGGACGGCCCTCTGGGGCCAACGTCCTGACTTTC

J: TRBJ2-7
size: -
V: TRBV19
D: TRBD2
CDR3: CASAPGLGYEQYF
DNA: TGTGCCAGTGCTCCGGGACTAGGCTACGAGCAGTACTTC

J: TRBJ2-2
size: few
V: TRBV9
D: TRBD1
CDR3: CASSSRSTGWNTGELFF
DNA: TGTGCCAGCAGCTCCCGTTCGACAGGGTGGAACACCGGGGAGCTGTTTTTT

J: TRBJ1-1
size: many
V: TRBV9
D: -
CDR3: CASSAEGRGAFF
DNA: TGTGCCAGCAGCGCTGAAGGGCGGGGGGCTTTCTTT

J: TRBJ2-7
size: many
V: TRBV7-2
D: TRBD2
CDR3: CASSIGLAGGLYEQYF
DNA: TGTGCCAGCAGCATAGGACTAGCGGGAGGGTTATACGAGCAGTACTTC

J: TRBJ1-2
size: many
V: TRBV27
D: -
CDR3: CASSLNRGGYYGYTF
DNA: TGTGCCAGCAGTCTAAACCGAGGGGGATACTATGGCTACACCTTC

J: TRBJ2-7
size: many
V: TRBV28
D: TRBD2
CDR3: CASSPQIRGLAGVSYEQYF
DNA: TGTGCCAGCAGTCCCCAGATCCGAGGACTAGCGGGGGTCTCCTACGAGCAGTACTTC

J: TRBJ2-7
size: many
V: TRBV11-2
D: -
CDR3: CASSHIASGPHEQYF
DNA: TGTGCCAGCAGCCACATAGCCTCGGGGCCCCACGAGCAGTACTTC

J: TRBJ2-6
size: many
V: TRBV4-3
D: TRBD1
CDR3: CASSQRTFGTGLSGANVLTF
DNA: TGCGCCAGCAGCCAGCGGACGTTCGGGACAGGCCTCTCTGGGGCCAACGTCCTGACTTTC

J: TRBJ2-2
size: many
V: TRBV11-2
D: TRBD1
CDR3: CASSLDGDRGIGTGELFF
DNA: TGTGCCAGCAGCTTAGATGGGGACAGGGGCATCGGCACCGGGGAGCTGTTTTTT

J: TRBJ2-7
size: -
V: TRBV19
D: -
CDR3: CASSLSVGYEQYF
DNA: TGTGCCAGTAGTCTCTCGGTTGGATACGAGCAGTACTTC

J: TRBJ2-3
size: -
V: TRBV19
D: TRBD1
CDR3: CASSIRTGANTDTQYF
DNA: TGTGCCAGTAGTATCCGGACAGGGGCCAACACAGATACGCAGTATTTT

J: TRBJ2-5
size: many
V: TRBV27
D: -
CDR3: CASSLVAQETQYF
DNA: TGTGCCAGCAGTTTAGTGGCCCAAGAGACCCAGTACTTC

J: TRBJ2-7
size: -
V: TRBV7-9
D: TRBD1
CDR3: CASSPPRQGSYEQYF
DNA: TGCGCCAGCAGTCCTCCCAGACAGGGCTCCTACGAGCAGTACTTC

J: TRBJ2-1
size: many
V: TRBV30
D: -
CDR3: CAWREGFVAYNEQFF
DNA: TGTGCCTGGAGAGAGGGGTTTGTAGCCTACAATGAGCAGTTCTTC

J: TRBJ1-6
size: few
V: TRBV12-3/TRBV12-4
D: -
CDR3: CASSIQGKPYNSPLHF
DNA: TGTGCCAGCAGTATCCAGGGAAAACCCTATAATTCACCCCTCCACTTT

J: TRBJ2-7
size: many
V: TRBV7-3
D: TRBD2
CDR3: CASSLTGSGRLYEQYF
DNA: TGTGCCAGCAGCTTAACGGGAAGCGGGAGGCTATACGAGCAGTACTTC

J: TRBJ2-3
size: few
V: TRBV6-2/TRBV6-3
D: TRBD1
CDR3: CASTEGQFRTDTQYF
DNA: TGTGCCAGCACAGAGGGACAGTTTCGCACAGATACGCAGTATTTT

J: TRBJ2-1
size: few
V: TRBV20-1
D: -
CDR3: CSATAGGEQFF
DNA: TGCAGTGCTACCGCGGGTGGTGAGCAGTTCTTC

J: TRBJ2-5
size: many
V: TRBV12-3/TRBV12-4
D: TRBD2
CDR3: CASGRTSGRMGQETQYF
DNA: TGTGCCAGTGGACGGACTAGCGGGAGGATGGGGCAAGAGACCCAGTACTTC

J: TRBJ1-1
size: many
V: TRBV7-3
D: -
CDR3: CASSFTGRNTEAFF
DNA: TGTGCCAGCAGCTTTACAGGGAGGAACACTGAAGCTTTCTTT

J: TRBJ1-5
size: many
V: TRBV28
D: -
CDR3: CASSLLGNQPQHF
DNA: TGTGCCAGCAGTTTACTAGGCAATCAGCCCCAGCATTTT

J: TRBJ2-1
size: -
V: TRBV20-1
D: TRBD2
CDR3: CSAGTSGRRGEQFF
DNA: TGCAGCGCCGGGACTAGCGGGAGACGAGGTGAGCAGTTCTTC

J: TRBJ1-6
size: -
V: TRBV3-1
D: -
CDR3: CASLFKGTGSSFVNSPLHF
DNA: TGTGCCAGCCTATTTAAAGGGACCGGTTCTTCGTTTGTCAATTCACCCCTCCACTTT

J: TRBJ1-5
size: -
V: TRBV20-1
D: -
CDR3: CSARTPGGAFPNQPQHF
DNA: TGCAGTGCTAGGACCCCGGGGGGGGCCTTCCCCAATCAGCCCCAGCATTTT

J: TRBJ2-3
size: few
V: TRBV24-1
D: TRBD1
CDR3: CATSDLGGQGTTDTQYF
DNA: TGTGCCACCAGTGATTTGGGAGGACAGGGGACCACAGATACGCAGTATTTT

J: TRBJ1-1
size: many
V: TRBV28
D: -
CDR3: CASSRPTGWNTEAFF
DNA: TGTGCCAGCAGCCGCCCCACAGGGTGGAACACTGAAGCTTTCTTT

J: TRBJ1-2
size: few
V: TRBV9
D: -
CDR3: CASSVAGRAYGYTF
DNA: TGTGCCAGCAGCGTAGCTGGGAGGGCTTATGGCTACACCTTC

J: TRBJ1-3
size: many
V: TRBV30
D: -
CDR3: CAWSLGGGNTIYF
DNA: TGTGCCTGGAGTTTGGGTGGTGGAAACACCATATATTTT

J: TRBJ2-1
size: few
V: TRBV19
D: -
CDR3: CASSIVRSTQDEQFF
DNA: TGTGCCAGTAGTATAGTTAGGTCCACCCAGGATGAGCAGTTCTTC

J: TRBJ1-3
size: few
V: TRBV18
D: -
CDR3: CASSPMRGASGNTIYF
DNA: TGTGCCAGCTCACCAATGAGGGGGGCGTCTGGAAACACCATATATTTT

J: TRBJ2-7
size: many
V: TRBV3-1
D: TRBD2
CDR3: CASSQDYGRGRAGEQYF
DNA: TGTGCCAGCAGCCAAGATTACGGGCGCGGGAGGGCTGGCGAGCAGTACTTC

J: TRBJ2-7
size: few
V: TRBV30
D: TRBD2
CDR3: CASQTSGRFAAYEQYF
DNA: TGTGCCTCCCAGACTAGCGGGAGGTTTGCGGCTTACGAGCAGTACTTC

J: TRBJ2-7
size: many
V: TRBV28
D: TRBD2
CDR3: CASSWTSADYEQYF
DNA: TGTGCCAGCAGTTGGACTAGCGCGGACTACGAGCAGTACTTC

J: TRBJ2-2
size: many
V: TRBV2
D: -
CDR3: CASSDEGGITGELFF
DNA: TGTGCCAGCAGTGATGAAGGCGGTATCACCGGGGAGCTGTTTTTT

J: TRBJ1-5
size: many
V: TRBV4-2
D: TRBD1
CDR3: CASSQEDRGINQPQHF
DNA: TGTGCCAGCAGCCAAGAGGACAGGGGTATCAATCAGCCCCAGCATTTT

J: TRBJ2-7
size: many
V: TRBV19
D: TRBD2
CDR3: CASSRLAGDYEQYF
DNA: TGTGCCAGTAGTAGACTAGCGGGAGACTACGAGCAGTACTTC

J: TRBJ2-5
size: many
V: TRBV5-1
D: -
CDR3: CASSLGVQETQYF
DNA: TGTGCCAGCAGTCTGGGGGTGCAAGAGACCCAGTACTTC

J: TRBJ2-7
size: many
V: TRBV10-3
D: -
CDR3: CAISEFGSSYEQYF
DNA: TGTGCCATCAGTGAGTTCGGGAGCTCCTACGAGCAGTACTTC